A single sample is the source of the 13 T cell receptor beta chains below, sequenced in a study of T cell repertoires in cytomegalovirus infection (dated by TCRdb to about 2019). TCRdb records Illumina HiSeq 1500 as the sequencer. TCRdb reprocessing: public reads trimmed at Q25 with fastp, clones called with MiXCR, in-frame beta chains kept. Entries are consolidated by CDR3 protein sequence, retaining the most common genes and DNA. Within this sample are more than 350,000 distinct CDR3 sequences, with approximately 33% of them counted one time only. The ten largest clones take up roughly 13% of the sample. Sample: PBMCs. The receptors stem from a human donor in good health (CMV status not recorded). Some clones in this sample may be carry-over from other donors' samples.

The chain links TRBV29-1 to TRBJ2-7, with D hard to call. V was cut by 0 bases and J by 2 bases, with 14 bases left in between. CDR1 and CDR2 (germline): SQVTM, ANQGSEA. The length of the CDR3 is 15 residues. The CDR3 loop reads CSVEDEKEFPYEQYF. In DNA, the CDR3 is TGCAGCGTTGAAGATGAAAAGGAGTTCCCCTACGAGCAGTACTTC.

In this sample, this clonotype turned up many times. V gene TRBV7-8 combines with J gene TRBJ2-7, with 12 bases lining up with TRBD2. Trimming cost V 2 bases and J 2 bases; bases outside gene matches: 13. This CDR3 is built from 19 residues. Germline V lookup: CDR1 SGHVS, CDR2 FQNEAQ. CDR3 region: CASSLTSGTSGRIAYEQYF. Written as DNA, the CDR3 is TGTGCCAGCAGCTTAACCTCCGGGACTAGCGGGCGAATAGCCTACGAGCAGTACTTC.

The chain links TRBV20-1 to TRBJ2-1; D not certain. Between the trimmed V and J ends, which lost 0 bases and 2 bases, there was a span of 14 bases. CDR1 and CDR2 from the germline V gene are DFQATT and SNEGSKA (reference sequence). This CDR3 has 16 amino acids. CDR3 DNA: TGCAGTGCTAGAGATCACGGCAGGTCGGCCTACAATGAGCAGTTCTTC. This sequence encodes CSARDHGRSAYNEQFF.

The chain couples TRBV20-1 to TRBJ1-4; 11 bases fit TRBD1. Per germline, CDR1 DFQATT and CDR2 SNEGSKA (reference sequence). The CDR3 consists of 19 residues. The junction had 16 bases not matched to a gene; V was cut back by 0 bases and J by 7 bases. The CDR3 protein is CSARDPGTGGRLGSEKLFF. The CDR3 region has the DNA TGCAGTGCTAGAGATCCCGGGACAGGGGGGCGATTGGGCTCTGAAAAACTGTTTTTT.

Details on this clonotype: Mismatch with germline at one junction end may stem from a read error. The chain recombines TRBV7-3 with TRBJ1-1; the match to TRBD1 covers 7 bases. Per the germline V gene, CDR1 is SGHTA and CDR2 is FQGTGA. The CDR3 extends over 14 amino acids. CDR3 residues: CASSLEGGNTEDFF. The CDR3 nucleotides read TGTGCCAGCAGCTTAGAAGGGGGCAACACTGAAGATTTCTTT.

The gene calls are TRBV19 and TRBJ1-5; perhaps TRBD1 as D (5 bases). Per germline, CDR1 LNHDA and CDR2 SQIVND (reference sequence). V was shortened by 7 bases and J by 3 bases, with 16 bases between the two germline ends. The length of the CDR3 is 15 residues. The CDR3 nucleotides are TGTGCCAGTAAAGAAGCGACAGTTTACAATCAGCCCCAGCATTTT. Its translation is CASKEATVYNQPQHF.

In this sample, this clonotype turned up a few times. The CDR3 spells CASSEVGVNTEAFF. CDR3 nucleotide sequence: TGTGCCAGCAGTGAAGTTGGCGTGAACACTGAAGCTTTCTTT. This chain joins TRBV6-1 and TRBJ1-1; no clear D gene. In germline, CDR1 is MNHNS, CDR2 SASEGT. The CDR3 is made up of 14 amino acids. V dropped 1 base and J dropped 0 bases, with 6 bases sitting between them.

This clonotype was counted ten times or more. This chain uses TRBV7-2 with TRBJ1-6, with D unresolved. The V gene lost 4 bases and the J gene lost 6 bases, with 10 bases spanning the gap. The CDR3 runs 14 residues. Germline loops: CDR1 SGHTA, CDR2 FQGNSA. DNA of the CDR3: TGTGCCAGCAGCTGGTTTAATCCTAATTCACCCCTCCACTTT. It codes for CASSWFNPNSPLHF. Variable domain in full (rest from reference TRBV7-2 and TRBJ1-6): GAGVSQSPSNKVTEKGKDVELRCDPISGHTALYWYRQSLGQGLEFLIYFQGNSAPDKSGLPSDRFSAERTGGSVSTLTIQRTQQEDSAVYLCASSWFNPNSPLHFGNGTRLTVT.

The chain is built from TRBV7-2 and TRBJ2-4; the D is unclear. The ends were cut back, 5 bases at V and 0 bases at J, with 8 bases in the middle. Germline V gives CDR1 SGHTA, CDR2 FQGNSA. The CDR3 contains 14 residues. For the CDR3, the DNA is TGTGCCAGCAGCCCAGGAATAGCCAAAAACATTCAGTACTTC. Protein product: CASSPGIAKNIQYF.

This clonotype was observed a handful of times. The chain uses TRBV7-9 and TRBJ1-2; D is unclear. Per the germline V gene, CDR1 is SEHNR and CDR2 is FQNEAQ (reference sequence). This CDR3 has 16 amino acids. The V end was cut by 0 bases, the J end by 4 bases, with 15 bases between. This CDR3 reads CASSLAAQPYSYGYTF. The CDR3 DNA sequence: TGTGCCAGCAGCTTAGCTGCGCAGCCTTATAGCTATGGCTACACCTTC.

The chain recombines TRBV12-3 or TRBV12-4 with TRBJ2-3; 7 nucleotides agree with TRBD2. The CDR3 extends over 15 amino acids. The V segment lost 6 bases and the J segment 2 bases; nucleotides outside the gene matches: 8. CDR3 protein: CASSPTSRTTDTQYF. Here the CDR3 DNA reads TGTGCCAGCAGCCCGACTAGCCGCACCACAGATACGCAGTATTTT.

A few counts support this clonotype. The CDR3 DNA reads as TGCGCCAGCGTGGCGAACACCGGGGAGCTGTTTTTT. Amino acid sequence: CASVANTGELFF. This chain connects TRBV5-1 to TRBJ2-2; D is uncertain. Germline CDR1 reads SGHRS; CDR2 reads YFSETQ. V shed 7 bases and J shed 0 bases, with 4 bases lying between them. The CDR3 is 12 residues long.

The chain has TRBV7-3 and TRBJ2-3, with D possibly matching TRBD1 (6 bases). The CDR3 covers 13 residues. The germline V gene encodes CDR1 SGHTA and CDR2 FQGTGA. V gave up 5 bases and J gave up 6 bases, with 12 bases separating them. The chain's CDR3 is CASSHGGRDTQYF. DNA for the CDR3: TGTGCCAGCAGCCATGGGGGCCGGGATACGCAGTATTTT.